A single sample is the source of the 32 T cell receptor beta chains below, sequenced in a study of OX40 agonist ivuxolimab in advanced cancers. Only in-frame clones appear in the TCRdb table, and some are missing; sequencing was by immunoSEQ multiplex PCR. The sample holds 50,000 or so clones; approximately 90% are singletons and the top ten take 10% to 15%. This sample comprised CD4+ or CD8+ T cells sorted from blood, obtained in a trial of the OX40 agonist ivuxolimab. The receptors here all came from an adult with an advanced solid tumor such as melanoma, head and neck, liver or kidney cancer.

This clone was detected once. The V call is TRBV4-2, the J call TRBJ1-4; possibly TRBD1 for D (5 bases). V lost 1 base to trimming and J lost 4 bases, with 13 bases between them. Per the germline V gene, CDR1 is LGHNA and CDR2 is YNFKEQ. The CDR3 sequence is 16 residues long. Here the CDR3 reads CASSQALGGSNEKLFF. The DNA of the CDR3 is TGTGCCAGCAGCCAAGCCCTTGGGGGTAGTAATGAAAAACTGTTTTTT.

This rearrangement joins TRBV6-5 to TRBJ2-2; no clear D. V lost 2 bases and J 5 bases, leaving 9 bases between the germline ends. Germline V gives CDR1 MNHEY, CDR2 SVGAGI. This CDR3 has 14 residues. This CDR3 is CASSYHLPTGELFF. For the CDR3, the DNA is TGTGCCAGCAGTTACCACTTACCTACCGGGGAGCTGTTTTTT.

This sequence joins TRBV2 and TRBJ2-5; 9 nucleotides match TRBD1. CDR1 SNHLY and CDR2 FYNNEI come from the germline V gene. The length of the CDR3 is 14 residues. J was trimmed by 5 bases and V by 5 bases; bases with no gene match: 6. The CDR3 DNA reads as TGTGCCAGCAGTTACGACGGGACAGGGGAGACCCAGTACTTC. This encodes CASSYDGTGETQYF. Based on the CDR3 plus reference TRBV2 and TRBJ2-5, the full variable domain is EPEVTQTPSHQVTQMGQEVILRCVPISNHLYFYWYRQILGQKVEFLVSFYNNEISEKSEIFDDQFSVERPDGSNFTLKIRSTKLEDSAMYFCASSYDGTGETQYFGPGTRLLVL.

The count of this clone is one. The V and J genes are TRBV14 and TRBJ1-4; the D is unclear. CDR1 and CDR2 from the germline V gene are SGHDN and FVKESK. The CDR3 totals 13 residues. V was clipped by 1 base and J by 10 bases, with 10 bases between them. The DNA of the CDR3 is TGTGCCAGCAGCCAAGTCAGACATGGAAAACTGTTTTTT. Amino acids: CASSQVRHGKLFF.

The chain combines TRBV7-8 with TRBJ2-7; D possibly corresponds to TRBD2 (5 bases). The CDR3 runs to 15 residues. Per germline, CDR1 SGHVS and CDR2 FQNEAQ. Trimming removed 5 bases from V and 4 bases from J, with 18 bases in between. CDR3 amino acids: CASSVIGSGSYEQYF. CDR3 bases: TGTGCCAGCAGCGTCATAGGGTCGGGATCTTACGAGCAGTACTTC.

The V call is TRBV5-3, the J call TRBJ2-4; TRBD2 matches at 11 bases. TRBV5-3 is an ORF, with its function uncertain. There are 15 residues in the CDR3. The V and J ends lost 3 bases and 5 bases, in that order; junction bases with no gene match: 4. As DNA, the CDR3 is TGTGCCAGAAGCTGCCTGACTAGCGGGGAAAACATTCAGTACTTC. The encoded protein is CARSCLTSGENIQYF.

The rearrangement joins TRBV27 to TRBJ2-3; perhaps TRBD1 as D (5 bases). CDR3 length: 14 amino acids. V was pared by 3 bases and J by 5 bases, with 12 bases between. The germline V gene has CDR1 MNHEY and CDR2 SMNVEV (reference sequence). The CDR3 spells CASSLGQRIDTQYF. CDR3 DNA sequence: TGTGCCAGCAGTTTGGGGCAGCGTATAGATACGCAGTATTTT.

The gene calls are TRBV2 and TRBJ2-3; TRBD1 is a possible D gene (6 bases). Deletions cut 3 bases from V and 0 bases from J, with 7 bases between. Looked up from germline, CDR1 is SNHLY and CDR2 is FYNNEI. The length of the CDR3 is 14 residues. The CDR3 loop reads CASSDQGSTDTQYF. The CDR3 nucleotides read TGTGCCAGCAGTGACCAGGGGAGCACAGATACGCAGTATTTT.

V is TRBV18 and J is TRBJ1-1; 8 bases map to TRBD1. Germline assignment: CDR1 KGHSH and CDR2 LQKENI. Trimming at V came to 4 bases and at J to 5 bases, leaving 6 bases not matched to a gene. The CDR3 extends over 14 amino acids. DNA for the CDR3: TGTGCCAGCTCACTGGCAGGGGGCGAGACTGAAGCTTTCTTT. Residues: CASSLAGGETEAFF.

The chain links TRBV6-1 to TRBJ1-1; unclear D gene. Germline values: CDR1 MNHNS, CDR2 SASEGT. V shed 4 bases and J shed 4 bases, with 7 bases lying between them. The CDR3 runs 12 residues. CDR3: CASSATSTEAFF. DNA of the CDR3: TGTGCCAGCAGTGCGACCAGCACTGAAGCTTTCTTT.

The gene calls are TRBV6-6 and TRBJ2-1; the match to TRBD2 covers 7 bases. Germline V gene data show CDR1 as MNHNY and CDR2 as SVGAGI (reference sequence). This CDR3 is 11 amino acids long. V was clipped by 8 bases and J by 12 bases; unmatched bases: 7. The CDR3 nucleotides are TGTGCCAGCTCGATGGGGGGGAGGCAGTTCTTC. Amino acid sequence: CASSMGGRQFF.

The genes are TRBV21-1 and TRBJ1-5. TRBV21-1 corresponds to a pseudogene. The CDR3 runs 14 residues. CDR3 residues: CASSTVKGNQPQHF. The CDR3 DNA sequence: TGTGCCAGCAGCACGGTGAAGGGCAATCAGCCCCAGCATTTT.

The table lists this clone with a count of one. The chain uses TRBV6-6 and TRBJ1-1; D is unresolved. The CDR3 totals 12 residues. V was cut by 2 bases and J by 1 base, with 2 bases left in between. The germline CDR1 and CDR2 sequences are MNHNY and SVGAGI (reference sequence). CDR3 DNA sequence: TGTGCCAGCAGTTACAGGAACACTGAAGCTTTCTTT. Residues: CASSYRNTEAFF.

V and J are TRBV28 and TRBJ1-1, with D possibly TRBD1 on 5 matching bases. V lost 3 bases and J 2 bases, leaving 16 bases between the germline ends. Germline V CDR1 and CDR2: MDHEN, SYDVKM. This CDR3 is 16 amino acids long. In DNA form, the CDR3 reads TGTGCCAGCAGTTTCAATTTCAGGGTGGGAAACACTGAAGCTTTCTTT. This sequence encodes CASSFNFRVGNTEAFF.

The chain uses TRBV7-2 and TRBJ2-5; the match to TRBD1 covers 9 bases. The CDR3 length is 14 residues. The germline V gene has CDR1 SGHTA and CDR2 FQGNSA. The ends lost 3 bases at V and 5 bases at J; junction bases unmatched: 4. CDR3 sequence: CASSFTGGSETQYF. DNA of the CDR3: TGTGCCAGCAGCTTTACAGGGGGCTCGGAGACCCAGTACTTC.

This chain uses TRBV5-7 with TRBJ2-7; no definite D call. TRBV5-7 carries the ORF label, with uncertain function. Trimming shortened V by 4 bases and J by 2 bases, and 7 bases separated the two germline ends. The CDR3 extends over 12 amino acids. The CDR3 DNA is TGTGCCAGCAGCGCCCCCACCTACGAGCAGTACTTC. Encoded protein: CASSAPTYEQYF.

The DNA for the CDR3 is TGTGCCAGCAGTTACCGGGAACTTGGAAACACCATATATTTT. Translating it yields CASSYRELGNTIYF. This sequence joins TRBV6-5 and TRBJ1-3; D ambiguous. The CDR3 is 14 amino acids. Germline CDR1 is MNHEY and CDR2 is SVGAGI. The ends were cut back, 2 bases at V and 3 bases at J, with 8 bases in the middle.

The CDR3 spells CASSLAKVGYTEAFF. DNA of the CDR3: TGTGCCAGCAGCTTGGCCAAAGTGGGTTACACTGAAGCTTTCTTT. The chain combines TRBV5-4 with TRBJ1-1; no clear D gene. Germline V gives CDR1 SGHNT, CDR2 YYREEE (reference sequence). The CDR3 length is 15 residues. V dropped 0 bases and J dropped 3 bases, with 12 bases sitting between them. Together with reference TRBV5-4 and TRBJ1-1, the CDR3 gives the full variable domain: ETGVTQSPTHLIKTRGQQVTLRCSSQSGHNTVSWYQQALGQGPQFIFQYYREEENGRGNFPPRFSGLQFPNYSSELNVNALELDDSALYLCASSLAKVGYTEAFFGQGTRLTVV.

The rearrangement uses TRBV4-1 and TRBJ1-2; D unresolved. This CDR3 contains 15 residues. The ends were cut back, 4 bases at V and 7 bases at J, with 19 bases in the middle. Germline V CDR1 and CDR2: MGHRA, YSYEKL. The CDR3 is CASSRTGRREGGYTF. DNA of the CDR3: TGCGCCAGCAGCCGGACTGGTAGGAGGGAGGGTGGCTACACCTTC.

The chain couples TRBV5-1 to TRBJ2-5; D perhaps matches TRBD2 (5 bases). The CDR3 sequence is 13 residues long. Germline CDR1 reads SGHRS; CDR2 reads YFSETQ. The V gene lost 4 bases and the J gene lost 3 bases, with 10 bases spanning the gap. The CDR3 region has the DNA TGCGCCAGCAGCCGGGGAATTAAAGAGACCCAGTACTTC. Protein sequence: CASSRGIKETQYF.

The CDR3 nucleotides read TGTGCCAGCAGCATTACAGTGACTAGCGGGAGCTACGAGCAGTACTTC. It codes for CASSITVTSGSYEQYF. V gene TRBV11-2 combines with J gene TRBJ2-7; TRBD2 matches at 12 bases. With 5 bases clipped from V and 3 bases from J, the junction kept 8 bases outside the gene matches. Germline CDR1 SGHAT, CDR2 FQNNGV. The CDR3 has 16 amino acids.

The chain joins TRBV18 to TRBJ2-1; D is undetermined. CDR3 size: 14 residues. The germline V gene has CDR1 KGHSH and CDR2 LQKENI. Between the trimmed V and J ends, which lost 2 bases and 5 bases, there was a span of 10 bases. Written as DNA, the CDR3 is TGTGCCAGCTCACCATTTACTGGGGACAATGAGCAGTTCTTC. Translation: CASSPFTGDNEQFF. Based on the CDR3 plus reference TRBV18 and TRBJ2-1, the full variable domain is NAGVMQNPRHLVRRRGQEARLRCSPMKGHSHVYWYRQLPEEGLKFMVYLQKENIIDESGMPKERFSAEFPKEGPSILRIQQVVRGDSAAYFCASSPFTGDNEQFFGPGTRLTVL.

The chain carries TRBV4-1 and TRBJ1-3; 7 bases align to TRBD1. The CDR3 totals 18 residues. CDR1 is MGHRA, CDR2 YSYEKL, per germline. Trimming removed 2 bases from V and 0 bases from J; junction bases left unmatched: 10. CDR3 sequence (DNA): TGCGCCAGCAGCCAACTTCGACCGGGACAGCTCTCTGGAAACACCATATATTTT. Its protein product is CASSQLRPGQLSGNTIYF.

V and J are TRBV7-8 and TRBJ2-5; D uncertain. The CDR3 loop spans 14 amino acids. Per the germline V gene, CDR1 is SGHVS and CDR2 is FQNEAQ. V lost 2 bases to trimming and J lost 4 bases, with 11 bases between them. CDR3 residues: CASSLSVGGETQYF. DNA for the CDR3: TGTGCCAGCAGCTTAAGTGTGGGCGGAGAGACCCAGTACTTC.

V usage is TRBV9 and J usage is TRBJ2-2, with a possible D match to TRBD2 (5 bases). Trimming removed 3 bases from V and 1 base from J, with 7 bases in between. The germline gives CDR1 SGDLS, CDR2 YYNGEE. The CDR3 loop spans 14 amino acids. The CDR3 here is CASSDGLNTGELFF. The CDR3 nucleotides are TGTGCCAGCAGCGACGGACTGAACACCGGGGAGCTGTTTTTT.

This chain links TRBV7-9 with TRBJ2-3; perhaps TRBD1 as D (6 bases). CDR3 size: 17 residues. V shed 1 base and J shed 0 bases, with 14 bases lying between them. The germline V gene encodes CDR1 SEHNR and CDR2 FQNEAQ (reference sequence). The CDR3 loop is CASSLGGHTLSTDTQYF. CDR3 in DNA: TGTGCCAGCAGCTTAGGGGGACATACACTAAGCACAGATACGCAGTATTTT. The complete variable domain, with remaining parts taken from reference TRBV7-9 and TRBJ2-3, reads DTGVSQNPRHKITKRGQNVTFRCDPISEHNRLYWYRQTLGQGPEFLTYFQNEAQLEKSRLLSDRFSAERPKGSFSTLEIQRTEQGDSAMYLCASSLGGHTLSTDTQYFGPGTRLTVL.

The chain carries TRBV28 and TRBJ1-2, with D possibly TRBD1 on 6 matching bases. In germline, CDR1 is MDHEN, CDR2 SYDVKM. Trimming removed 4 bases at V and 4 bases at J, with 7 bases between. CDR3 length: 12 residues. The CDR3 sequence: CASSYRAYGYTF. CDR3 sequence (DNA): TGTGCCAGCAGTTACAGGGCCTATGGCTACACCTTC.

The rearrangement links TRBV18 to TRBJ1-4; 7 bases align to TRBD1. Germline V gives CDR1 KGHSH, CDR2 LQKENI. The ends lost 8 bases at V and 7 bases at J; junction bases unmatched: 10. The CDR3 is 14 residues long. The CDR3 loop is CASRQGAGGEKLFF. The CDR3 region has the DNA TGTGCCAGCAGACAGGGCGCCGGTGGTGAAAAACTGTTTTTT.

The V gene is TRBV19, the J gene TRBJ2-5; 8 bases match TRBD1. CDR1 and CDR2 (germline): LNHDA, SQIVND (reference sequence). This CDR3 has 15 amino acids. V lost 4 bases, J lost 4 bases, and 8 bases stayed unmatched. The CDR3 is CASSTPDRGRETQYF. The CDR3, as DNA: TGTGCCAGTAGTACTCCAGACAGGGGAAGAGAGACCCAGTACTTC. The whole variable domain, remainder taken from reference TRBV19 and TRBJ2-5, is DGGITQSPKYLFRKEGQNVTLSCEQNLNHDAMYWYRQDPGQGLRLIYYSQIVNDFQKGDIAEGYSVSREKKESFPLTVTSAQKNPTAFYLCASSTPDRGRETQYFGPGTRLLVL.

This clone was seen a single time. The CDR3 protein is CASRTIRGNYGYTF. CDR3 nucleotides: TGTGCCAGCAGAACAATCAGGGGAAACTATGGCTACACCTTC. V and J are TRBV28 and TRBJ1-2, with D perhaps matching TRBD1 (6 bases). The CDR3 totals 14 residues. Between the trimmed V and J ends, which lost 6 bases and 2 bases, there was a span of 13 bases. The germline CDR1 and CDR2 sequences are MDHEN and SYDVKM.

V is TRBV4-1 and J is TRBJ2-2; D possibly uses TRBD1 or TRBD2 (6 bases each). The CDR3 has 15 residues. Germline loops: CDR1 MGHRA, CDR2 YSYEKL. V gave up 8 bases and J gave up 5 bases, with 18 bases separating them. CDR3 protein: CASSSGALGTGELFF. In DNA form, the CDR3 reads TGCGCCAGCTCGTCGGGGGCTTTGGGGACCGGGGAGCTGTTTTTT.

Note on this clone: One end of the junction varies from germline; a read error may be responsible. V usage is TRBV30 and J usage is TRBJ1-3; 7 bases fit TRBD1. From germline, CDR1 is GTSNPN and CDR2 SVGIG (reference sequence). The CDR3 loop spans 17 amino acids. This CDR3 is CAWSVPGRGKLWKHHIF. Here the CDR3 DNA reads TGTGCCTGGAGTGTACCCGGCAGGGGGAAACTCTGGAAACACCATATATTT. Full variable domain (remainder filled in from reference TRBV30 and TRBJ1-3): SQTIHQWPATLVQPVGSPLSLECTVEGTSNPNLYWYRQAAGRGLQLLFYSVGIGQISSEVPQNLSASRPQDRQFILSSKKLLLSDSGFYLCAWSVPGRGKLWKHHIFGEGSWLTVV.